This is a list of T cell receptor beta chains from one sample in a study of cytomegalovirus exposure and HLA in healthy donors. The assay was immunoSEQ multiplex PCR, and TCRdb's table has in-frame clones only and misses some. The sample yields under 200,000 clones, approximately 80% seen once. Source material: PBMCs. Receptors were obtained from a woman between 40 and 50 years old in good health and CMV-seropositive. Each CDR3 is given with its conserved first and last residue. Each record gives: D gene, V gene, J gene, clone size, CDR3 protein, CDR3 DNA. A D gene is named only where the DNA matches it firmly. Size tells how often a clone was seen (once, few, many) or the class of an expanded clone, and some rows leave it out.

d_call: NA
v_call: TRBV27
j_call: TRBJ2-1
clone_size: NA
cdr3_aa: CASSPPGRGTYNEQFF
cdr3_nt: TGTGCCAGCAGTCCTCCGGGGAGGGGGACCTACAATGAGCAGTTCTTC

d_call: NA
v_call: TRBV11-2
j_call: TRBJ1-1
clone_size: NA
cdr3_aa: CASSSVSYTEAFF
cdr3_nt: TGTGCCAGCAGCTCGGTTAGCTACACTGAAGCTTTCTTT

d_call: TRBD2
v_call: TRBV9
j_call: TRBJ2-3
clone_size: NA
cdr3_aa: CASSPNPGLAGGRTDTQYF
cdr3_nt: TGTGCCAGCAGCCCCAATCCGGGACTAGCGGGGGGGCGCACAGATACGCAGTATTTT

d_call: NA
v_call: TRBV28
j_call: TRBJ2-7
clone_size: NA
cdr3_aa: CASSLRQSEQYF
cdr3_nt: TGTGCCAGCAGTTTACGACAGAGCGAGCAGTACTTC

d_call: NA
v_call: TRBV11-2
j_call: TRBJ1-6
clone_size: NA
cdr3_aa: CASSLVNRVASPLHF
cdr3_nt: TGTGCCAGCAGCTTAGTTAACAGGGTGGCTTCACCCCTCCACTTT

d_call: NA
v_call: TRBV6-1
j_call: TRBJ2-7
clone_size: NA
cdr3_aa: CASNWGGGEQYF
cdr3_nt: TGTGCCAGCAATTGGGGGGGCGGCGAGCAGTACTTC

d_call: TRBD1
v_call: TRBV7-9
j_call: TRBJ1-2
clone_size: few
cdr3_aa: CASSPEGAGVSGGYTF
cdr3_nt: TGTGCCAGCAGTCCAGAGGGGGCAGGGGTCTCCGGGGGCTACACCTTC

d_call: TRBD1
v_call: TRBV30
j_call: TRBJ1-2
clone_size: NA
cdr3_aa: CAWRVQGARGYTF
cdr3_nt: TGTGCCTGGAGAGTACAGGGGGCCCGCGGCTACACCTTC

d_call: TRBD1
v_call: TRBV5-1
j_call: TRBJ2-7
clone_size: NA
cdr3_aa: CASSLATGVEQYF
cdr3_nt: TGCGCCAGCAGCTTGGCGACAGGGGTCGAGCAGTACTTC

d_call: NA
v_call: TRBV13
j_call: TRBJ2-1
clone_size: few
cdr3_aa: CASSKDSPNYNEQFF
cdr3_nt: TGTGCCAGCAGCAAGGACAGCCCTAACTACAATGAGCAGTTCTTC

d_call: NA
v_call: TRBV10-3
j_call: TRBJ2-1
clone_size: NA
cdr3_aa: CAISGLGGNNEQFF
cdr3_nt: TGTGCCATCAGTGGTCTTGGGGGGAACAATGAGCAGTTCTTC

d_call: TRBD1
v_call: TRBV28
j_call: TRBJ1-4
clone_size: NA
cdr3_aa: CASSFGGTANEKLFF
cdr3_nt: TGTGCCAGCAGTTTTGGGGGGACAGCTAATGAAAAACTGTTTTTT

d_call: NA
v_call: TRBV19
j_call: TRBJ2-1
clone_size: few
cdr3_aa: CASRPNVTSKHSYNEQFF
cdr3_nt: TGTGCCAGTAGACCTAACGTGACTAGTAAACACTCCTACAATGAGCAGTTCTTC

d_call: NA
v_call: TRBV11-2
j_call: TRBJ1-1
clone_size: once
cdr3_aa: CASSLGLRDTEAFF
cdr3_nt: TGTGCCAGCAGCTTAGGGCTCAGGGACACTGAAGCTTTCTTT

d_call: NA
v_call: TRBV25-1
j_call: TRBJ2-7
clone_size: NA
cdr3_aa: CASPPSPRRPGRYEQYF
cdr3_nt: TGTGCCAGCCCTCCTAGCCCGAGGCGACCTGGGCGATACGAGCAGTACTTC

d_call: TRBD2
v_call: TRBV6-5
j_call: TRBJ2-3
clone_size: NA
cdr3_aa: CASRLLAGGTDTQYF
cdr3_nt: TGTGCCAGCAGACTACTAGCGGGGGGCACAGATACGCAGTATTTT

d_call: TRBD2
v_call: TRBV6-5
j_call: TRBJ2-2
clone_size: NA
cdr3_aa: CASSYQRDHTGELFF
cdr3_nt: TGTGCCAGCAGTTACCAGCGGGACCACACCGGGGAGCTGTTTTTT

d_call: NA
v_call: TRBV7-2
j_call: TRBJ1-5
clone_size: NA
cdr3_aa: CASSLVRDQPQHF
cdr3_nt: TGTGCCAGCAGCTTAGTAAGAGATCAGCCCCAGCATTTT

d_call: NA
v_call: TRBV7-2
j_call: TRBJ2-1
clone_size: NA
cdr3_aa: CASSLFVTLSYNEQFF
cdr3_nt: TGTGCCAGCAGCTTATTTGTAACTCTCTCCTACAATGAGCAGTTCTTC

d_call: NA
v_call: TRBV19
j_call: TRBJ1-5
clone_size: NA
cdr3_aa: CASSHPQYSNQPQHF
cdr3_nt: TGTGCCAGTAGTCACCCGCAGTATAGCAATCAGCCCCAGCATTTT

d_call: NA
v_call: TRBV5-8
j_call: TRBJ2-7
clone_size: few
cdr3_aa: CASSLVRASGLYEQYF
cdr3_nt: TGTGCCAGCAGCTTGGTAAGGGCGAGCGGGTTGTACGAGCAGTACTTC

d_call: NA
v_call: TRBV5-4
j_call: TRBJ1-2
clone_size: NA
cdr3_aa: CASSLLDRSGAGVISGYTF
cdr3_nt: TGTGCCAGCAGCTTGTTAGACAGATCGGGAGCGGGCGTTATTTCTGGCTACACCTTC

d_call: NA
v_call: TRBV10-1
j_call: TRBJ1-2
clone_size: NA
cdr3_aa: CASSPTGMDYGYTF
cdr3_nt: TGCGCCAGTAGCCCTACAGGGATGGACTATGGCTACACCTTC

d_call: NA
v_call: TRBV7-9
j_call: TRBJ2-3
clone_size: once
cdr3_aa: CASSHPQEGADTQYF
cdr3_nt: TGTGCCAGCAGTCATCCGCAGGAAGGGGCAGATACGCAGTATTTT

d_call: TRBD2
v_call: TRBV5-6
j_call: TRBJ2-3
clone_size: NA
cdr3_aa: CASSLEVGGSKGTDTQYF
cdr3_nt: TGTGCCAGCAGCTTGGAAGTGGGCGGGAGCAAGGGCACAGATACGCAGTATTTT

d_call: NA
v_call: TRBV7-2
j_call: TRBJ1-5
clone_size: NA
cdr3_aa: CASSYTGFNQPQHF
cdr3_nt: TGTGCCAGCAGCTATACAGGATTCAATCAGCCCCAGCATTTT

d_call: NA
v_call: TRBV7-2
j_call: TRBJ2-2
clone_size: NA
cdr3_aa: CASSLLKGRLTGELFF
cdr3_nt: TGTGCCAGCAGCTTGCTTAAAGGGAGGCTTACCGGGGAGCTGTTTTTT

d_call: TRBD2
v_call: TRBV7-2
j_call: TRBJ2-7
clone_size: NA
cdr3_aa: CASSVRSGGTYEQYF
cdr3_nt: TGTGCCAGCAGCGTTAGAAGCGGGGGTACCTACGAGCAGTACTTC

d_call: TRBD2
v_call: TRBV7-2
j_call: TRBJ2-5
clone_size: NA
cdr3_aa: CASSAAGAGLETQYF
cdr3_nt: TGTGCCAGCAGCGCGGCGGGAGCGGGGTTAGAGACCCAGTACTTC

d_call: NA
v_call: TRBV6-5
j_call: TRBJ2-7
clone_size: NA
cdr3_aa: CASSLSGSYEQYF
cdr3_nt: TGTGCCAGCAGCCTTAGCGGATCCTACGAGCAGTACTTC

d_call: TRBD2
v_call: TRBV5-4
j_call: TRBJ2-2
clone_size: NA
cdr3_aa: CASSFELAGRRNTGELFF
cdr3_nt: TGTGCCAGCAGCTTCGAACTAGCGGGGAGGCGGAACACCGGGGAGCTGTTTTTT

d_call: NA
v_call: TRBV6-1
j_call: TRBJ1-3
clone_size: few
cdr3_aa: CASGLRGFSGNTIYF
cdr3_nt: TGTGCCAGCGGATTAAGGGGTTTCTCTGGAAACACCATATATTTT

d_call: NA
v_call: TRBV11-3
j_call: TRBJ1-3
clone_size: NA
cdr3_aa: CASSQNDRSGNTIYF
cdr3_nt: TGTGCCAGCAGCCAAAACGACAGGTCTGGAAACACCATATATTTT

d_call: NA
v_call: TRBV7-2
j_call: TRBJ1-2
clone_size: NA
cdr3_aa: CASSLPLGGGARRGYTF
cdr3_nt: TGTGCCAGCAGCTTACCCCTAGGGGGGGGCGCCAGGCGTGGCTACACCTTC

d_call: TRBD1
v_call: TRBV7-2
j_call: TRBJ2-5
clone_size: few
cdr3_aa: CASRFGTGGRETQYF
cdr3_nt: TGTGCCAGCAGATTCGGGACAGGGGGCCGAGAGACCCAGTACTTC

d_call: TRBD1
v_call: TRBV5-5
j_call: TRBJ2-2
clone_size: few
cdr3_aa: CASSLAARGLTGELFF
cdr3_nt: TGTGCCAGCAGCTTGGCCGCCAGGGGGTTGACCGGGGAGCTGTTTTTT

d_call: TRBD1
v_call: TRBV19
j_call: TRBJ1-1
clone_size: NA
cdr3_aa: CASGGQGLTEAFF
cdr3_nt: TGTGCCAGCGGCGGACAGGGATTAACTGAAGCTTTCTTT

d_call: NA
v_call: TRBV5-1
j_call: TRBJ1-2
clone_size: NA
cdr3_aa: CASSFTGGDYGYTF
cdr3_nt: TGCGCCAGCAGCTTCACGGGGGGCGACTATGGCTACACCTTC

d_call: TRBD1
v_call: TRBV2
j_call: TRBJ2-5
clone_size: NA
cdr3_aa: CASSDVARQGQYF
cdr3_nt: TGTGCCAGCAGTGACGTAGCACGACAGGGCCAGTACTTC

d_call: TRBD2
v_call: TRBV9
j_call: TRBJ2-7
clone_size: NA
cdr3_aa: CASSVRSGGYEQYF
cdr3_nt: TGTGCCAGCAGCGTAAGGAGCGGGGGTTACGAGCAGTACTTC

d_call: NA
v_call: TRBV2
j_call: TRBJ1-3
clone_size: NA
cdr3_aa: CASRTGQSGNTIYF
cdr3_nt: TGTGCCAGCAGGACAGGCCAGTCTGGAAACACCATATATTTT

d_call: TRBD2
v_call: TRBV27
j_call: TRBJ2-7
clone_size: NA
cdr3_aa: CASSLLAGSAYEQYF
cdr3_nt: TGTGCCAGCAGTCTACTAGCGGGGTCAGCCTACGAGCAGTACTTC

d_call: TRBD1
v_call: TRBV11-2
j_call: TRBJ2-2
clone_size: NA
cdr3_aa: CASSLTTWDRGNTGELFF
cdr3_nt: TGTGCCAGCAGCTTAACGACGTGGGACAGGGGGAACACCGGGGAGCTGTTTTTT

d_call: NA
v_call: TRBV6-6
j_call: TRBJ2-7
clone_size: NA
cdr3_aa: CASSYHRDYEQYF
cdr3_nt: TGTGCCAGCAGTTATCACAGGGACTACGAGCAGTACTTC

d_call: NA
v_call: TRBV6-4
j_call: TRBJ2-7
clone_size: NA
cdr3_aa: CASSDGHEQYF
cdr3_nt: TGTGCCAGCAGTGACGGACACGAGCAGTACTTC

d_call: NA
v_call: TRBV7-6
j_call: TRBJ1-1
clone_size: NA
cdr3_aa: CASIRGDEAFF
cdr3_nt: TGTGCCAGCATCCGGGGGGACGAAGCTTTCTTT

d_call: NA
v_call: TRBV7-2
j_call: TRBJ2-7
clone_size: NA
cdr3_aa: CASSSAGSGSYEQYF
cdr3_nt: TGTGCCAGCAGCTCAGCCGGAAGCGGGTCCTACGAGCAGTACTTC

d_call: TRBD1
v_call: TRBV19
j_call: TRBJ1-6
clone_size: NA
cdr3_aa: CASSIGRDRDRSPLHF
cdr3_nt: TGTGCCAGTAGTATTGGCCGGGACAGGGATCGGTCACCCCTCCACTTT

d_call: NA
v_call: TRBV27
j_call: TRBJ1-4
clone_size: NA
cdr3_aa: CASSLRGDTNEKLFF
cdr3_nt: TGTGCCAGCAGTCTCAGGGGTGATACTAATGAAAAACTGTTTTTT